The 10 T cell receptor beta chains below all came from one sample that was sequenced in a study of cytomegalovirus exposure and HLA in healthy donors. 13 Jbeta primers and 60 Vbeta primers were used for the PCR. Some clones are missing from TCRdb's copy, which holds only in-frame ones; the method was immunoSEQ multiplex PCR. The table records about 170,000 clones, approximately 80% of them present only once. The specimen was PBMCs. These receptors were taken from a woman in her late teens or twenties in good health and CMV-seronegative.

This clone occurred a few times. This chain connects TRBV9 to TRBJ2-2; the match to TRBD1 covers 9 bases. This CDR3 has 16 residues. The junction had 3 bases not matched to a gene; V was cut back by 0 bases and J by 3 bases. Germline-derived CDR1 and CDR2 are SGDLS and YYNGEE. CDR3 sequence (DNA): TGTGCCAGCAGCGTAGCCGGGACAGGGTACACCGGGGAGCTGTTTTTT. Amino acids: CASSVAGTGYTGELFF.

The chain couples TRBV20-1 to TRBJ2-5; no firm D call. This CDR3 region has 11 residues. Germline V gene lookup returns CDR1 DFQATT and CDR2 SNEGSKA (reference sequence). Trimming pared 7 bases from V and 2 bases from J, leaving 8 bases between. CDR3 protein: CSGLDQETQYF. CDR3 bases: TGCAGTGGCCTAGATCAAGAGACCCAGTACTTC.

In its sample, this clone was seen once. The chain uses TRBV11-2 and TRBJ2-1, with TRBD1 matching over 7 bases. This CDR3 comprises 14 residues. V lost 5 bases to trimming and J lost 3 bases; unmatched junction nucleotides: 4. Germline CDR1 reads SGHAT; CDR2 reads FQNNGV. CDR3 sequence reads: CASSPRTGYNEQFF. CDR3 nucleotides: TGTGCCAGCAGCCCCCGGACAGGCTACAATGAGCAGTTCTTC.

The rearrangement links TRBV28 to TRBJ2-5; TRBD2 is a possible D gene (6 bases). The germline CDR1 and CDR2 sequences are MDHEN and SYDVKM. The CDR3 covers 15 residues. Between the trimmed V and J ends, which lost 8 bases and 2 bases, there was a span of 18 bases. The DNA of the CDR3 is TGTGCCAGCTCAACCGCGGGACGGGTACAAGAGACCCAGTACTTC. Its protein is CASSTAGRVQETQYF. Filled out from reference TRBV28 and TRBJ2-5, the complete variable domain reads DVKVTQSSRYLVKRTGEKVFLECVQDMDHENMFWYRQDPGLGLRLIYFSYDVKMKEKGDIPEGYSVSREKKERFSLILESASTNQTSMYLCASSTAGRVQETQYFGPGTRLLVL.

The rearrangement joins TRBV19 to TRBJ2-6, with unresolved D. The CDR3 extends over 15 amino acids. V lost 4 bases to trimming and J lost 0 bases, with 7 bases between them. Germline V gives CDR1 LNHDA, CDR2 SQIVND (reference sequence). The CDR3 nucleotides read TGTGCCAGTAGTAAGACTCGCTCTGGGGCCAACGTCCTGACTTTC. Protein product: CASSKTRSGANVLTF. The whole variable domain, filled in from reference TRBV19 and TRBJ2-6, reads DGGITQSPKYLFRKEGQNVTLSCEQNLNHDAMYWYRQDPGQGLRLIYYSQIVNDFQKGDIAEGYSVSREKKESFPLTVTSAQKNPTAFYLCASSKTRSGANVLTFGAGSRLTVL.

This chain links TRBV6-1 with TRBJ1-4; weak D call: TRBD1 (6 bases). This CDR3 spans 14 amino acids. Trimming stripped 2 bases from V and 7 bases from J, with 11 bases between. Per the germline V gene, CDR1 is MNHNS and CDR2 is SASEGT. For the CDR3, the DNA is TGTGCCAGCAGTGAAACAGGGTGGGGTGAAAAACTGTTTTTT. It translates to CASSETGWGEKLFF.

V usage is TRBV5-6 and J usage is TRBJ1-2; a weak D match, TRBD1 (6 bases). V was clipped by 1 base and J by 3 bases, with 25 bases between them. Germline CDR1 reads SGHDT; CDR2 reads YYEEEE. The CDR3 runs to 19 residues. CDR3 loop: CASSLIPSLTGPEYYGYTF. For the CDR3, the DNA is TGTGCCAGCAGCTTGATTCCTTCTCTGACAGGCCCCGAGTACTATGGCTACACCTTC.

The chain is built from TRBV12-5 and TRBJ2-1, with TRBD2 matching over 11 bases. CDR3 length equals 13 residues. After removal of 6 bases from V and 12 bases from J, the junction contained 7 bases not matched to a gene. Germline loops: CDR1 LGHNT, CDR2 FRNRAP. The CDR3 DNA reads TGTGCTAGTGGACTAGCGGGAGCCGACGTGCAGTTCTTC. It is translated as CASGLAGADVQFF.

The V call is TRBV2, the J call TRBJ1-1, with D maybe TRBD1 (5 bases). The CDR3 extends over 12 amino acids. The germline CDR1 and CDR2 sequences are SNHLY and FYNNEI. The V end was cut by 8 bases, the J end by 3 bases, with 10 bases between. CDR3 in amino acids: CASGTGYTEAFF. In DNA form, the CDR3 reads TGTGCCAGCGGTACAGGATACACTGAAGCTTTCTTT.

The chain links TRBV5-1 to TRBJ2-5; 12 bases line up with TRBD2. Germline values: CDR1 SGHRS, CDR2 YFSETQ. The CDR3 runs to 15 residues. After removal of 4 bases from V and 4 bases from J, the junction contained 5 bases not matched to a gene. The CDR3 region is CASSVTSGRTETQYF. Here the CDR3 DNA reads TGCGCCAGCAGCGTGACTAGCGGGAGAACAGAGACCCAGTACTTC. The whole variable domain, filled in from reference TRBV5-1 and TRBJ2-5, reads KAGVTQTPRYLIKTRGQQVTLSCSPISGHRSVSWYQQTPGQGLQFLFEYFSETQRNKGNFPGRFSGRQFSNSRSEMNVSTLELGDSALYLCASSVTSGRTETQYFGPGTRLLVL.